This T cell receptor (beta chain) comes out of a study of shared clonotypes between healthy human individuals. Germline V gives CDR1 SGHRS, CDR2 YFSETQ. The CDR3 is 15 amino acids. V lost 0 bases, J lost 2 bases, and 2 bases stayed unmatched. Only in-frame clones appear in the TCRdb table, and some are missing; sequencing was by immunoSEQ multiplex PCR. The sample lists about 1.9 million clones, around 93% seen once, with around 1.8% in the top ten. On this clone: Other DNA sequences in the same sample also yield this CDR3.

The naive CD8 population came from CD45RO-negative cells selected for CCR7, without terminally differentiated effector memory CD45RA+ cells. This chain links TRBV5-1 with TRBJ2-1; 7 nucleotides line up with TRBD1. The sequence was obtained from a man aged 18-30 years in good health. Some clones in this sample may be carry-over from other donors' samples. The source material was naive CD8+ T cells from PBMCs. CDR3 coding DNA: TGCGCCAGCAGCTTGGCCAGGGGGACCTACAATGAGCAGTTCTTC. It yields the protein CASSLARGTYNEQFF.